This T cell receptor (beta chain) derives from a study of lymphopenia after photon versus proton radiotherapy. About this clone: Its cognate antigen is unknown.

The repertoire was sequenced with immunoSEQ multiplex PCR; TCRdb's copy has only in-frame clones and lacks some. In the table there are under 70,000 clones, around 92% of which are singletons. General observations from the study: Oligoclonal CD8+ Temra expansion after nadir drove photon patients' diversity drop. Under photons, naive T cells and diversity fell while effector/memory populations rose.

The sequence came from a woman in her thirties or forties with cholangiocarcinoma. The sequences come from peripheral blood, collected from a patient treated with photon-based radiotherapy.

In DNA, the CDR3 is TGTGCCAGCAGTTACTGGGGGAGGCAGGCAGATACGCAGTATTTT. Protein: CASSYWGRQADTQYF. The V gene is TRBV6-5, the J gene TRBJ2-3; D possibly corresponds to TRBD2 (6 bases). Trimming left V 1 base short and J 4 bases short, with 12 bases between. The length of the CDR3 is 15 residues. The germline V gene has CDR1 MNHEY and CDR2 SVGAGI.